Given below is one T cell receptor beta chain in context. Germline V lookup: CDR1 KGHSH, CDR2 LQKENI. V lost 2 bases and J 1 base, leaving 11 bases between the germline ends. The CDR3 covers 15 residues. The data stem from a study of cytomegalovirus exposure and HLA in healthy donors. In the PCR, 60 Vbeta and 13 Jbeta primers were used. Clones were read by immunoSEQ multiplex PCR, and TCRdb kept only the in-frame ones, dropping some. The repertoire holds about 170,000 clones, with about four fifths as singletons. This receptor was taken from a boy aged 2-15 years in good health and CMV-seronegative. This chain connects TRBV18 to TRBJ1-1, with unresolved D. Sequencing used PBMCs. CDR3 DNA: TGTGCCAGCTCACCATCTGAAGGGAGGAACACTGAAGCTTTCTTT. Its protein product is CASSPSEGRNTEAFF.